This is a list of T cell receptor beta chains from one sample in a study of Ad26.COV2.S vaccination and SARS-CoV-2 variants. Assay: immunoSEQ multiplex PCR; the TCRdb copy retains only in-frame clones and omits some. This table holds almost 400,000 clones, 75% to 90% found once. This material consisted of peripheral blood, taken in a trial of Ad26.COV2.S vaccine versus placebo. The receptors originated from a person aged 18-60 years who received the Ad26.COV2.S COVID-19 vaccine or a placebo. Both conserved end residues are part of each CDR3. The D gene is left open where the match is weak. Clone size is stated in some rows and not others, as once, few, many or a class when expanded.

TRBV1	.	once	TRBJ2-6	TGCACCAGCCGTTCCGGCGGCAGCTCTGGGGCCAACGTCCTGACTTTC	CTSRSGGSSGANVLTF
TRBV10-3	.	.	TRBJ2-1	TGTGCCACCGTCTGGGCAGGGGGGAATGAGCAGTTCTTC	CATVWAGGNEQFF
TRBV4-3	TRBD2	.	TRBJ2-7	TGCGCCAGCAGCCAAAGGACTAGCGGGAGGTACGAGCAGTACTTC	CASSQRTSGRYEQYF
TRBV7-3	TRBD1	.	TRBJ2-3	TGTGCCAGCAGCACCGGGACAGGGGCGGGTACGCAGTATTTT	CASSTGTGAGTQYF
TRBV7-6	.	few	TRBJ1-5	TGTGCCAGCAGCTTAGGTCAGGATTTGCATTTT	CASSLGQDLHF
TRBV11-3	.	.	TRBJ2-1	TGTGCCAGCATGATACGAAGCTACAATGAGCAGTTCTTC	CASMIRSYNEQFF
TRBV18	TRBD2	once	TRBJ2-2	TGTGCCAGCTCCCCCCGGCCCGCGGGAGGATCAAACGCGAACACCGGGGAGCTGTTTTTT	CASSPRPAGGSNANTGELFF
TRBV30	.	.	TRBJ1-5	TGTGCCTGGAGTGTTTGGGGCAATCAGCCCCAGCATTTT	CAWSVWGNQPQHF
TRBV29-1	TRBD1	.	TRBJ1-5	TGCAGCGTTGCCCACGACAGGGGTAAGCCCCAGCATTTT	CSVAHDRGKPQHF
TRBV6-5	.	.	TRBJ1-6	TGTGCCAGCAGTCAGTATCGGACCGGGGCAAAACTCCACTTT	CASSQYRTGAKLHF
TRBV5-5	.	.	TRBJ1-5	TGTGCCAGCAGCCGGGGGTTACAGTATCAGCCCCAGCATTTT	CASSRGLQYQPQHF
TRBV7-9	TRBD2	.	TRBJ2-7	TGTGCCAGCAGGCGGGGGTCGGGGCGGGATTCCTACGAGCAGTACTTC	CASRRGSGRDSYEQYF
TRBV9	TRBD2	.	TRBJ2-3	TGTGCCAGCAGCGTAGGGTTAGCGGGGCCCGTGGCAGATACGCAGTATTTT	CASSVGLAGPVADTQYF
TRBV12-5	TRBD2	.	TRBJ2-1	TGTGCTAGTGGTTTGGTAATTAGCGGGAGAAGCGAGCAGTTCTTC	CASGLVISGRSEQFF
TRBV7-6	TRBD1	.	TRBJ2-5	TGTGCCAGCAGCTTAGCGGCCCCACAGGGGGCGAGGGAGACCCAGTACTTC	CASSLAAPQGARETQYF
TRBV2	.	.	TRBJ1-1	TGTGCCAGCAGTGTAGAGAATATGAACACTGAAGCTTTCTTT	CASSVENMNTEAFF
TRBV5-1	.	.	TRBJ1-6	TGCGCCAGCAGCTTGGTTGGGGAAGGGCATAATTCACCCCTCCACTTT	CASSLVGEGHNSPLHF
TRBV7-2	.	.	TRBJ1-6	TGTGCCAGCAGCTCAGCGGGGACCTCCCTCCACTTT	CASSSAGTSLHF
TRBV11-2	.	.	TRBJ2-7	TGTGCCAGCAGCTCACAGGGTTTGAGGGGCTACGAGCAGTACTTC	CASSSQGLRGYEQYF
TRBV25-1	.	once	TRBJ1-1	TGTGCCAGCAGTGATTCTACAGGGTGGTACACTGAAGCTTTCTTT	CASSDSTGWYTEAFF
TRBV28	.	.	TRBJ1-2	TGTGCCAGCAGTGTACCAGGGAACTATGGCTACACCTTC	CASSVPGNYGYTF
TRBV5-1	.	.	TRBJ2-5	TGCGCCAGCAGCCCGAGGGGGATACCAGAGACCCAGTACTTC	CASSPRGIPETQYF
TRBV6-5	.	.	TRBJ1-3	TGTGCCACCCGGAGGGGGTTAACCTCTGGAAACACCATATATTTT	CATRRGLTSGNTIYF
TRBV6-2/TRBV6-3	TRBD1	.	TRBJ2-2	TGTGCCAGCAGTTACTCTTCAGGGGGCATCGGTGCCGGGGAGCTGTTTTTT	CASSYSSGGIGAGELFF
TRBV6-2/TRBV6-3	TRBD2	.	TRBJ2-7	TGTGCCAGCAGTTGGGTCCCGGGACTAGCGGGAGGGCTCGAGCAGTACTTC	CASSWVPGLAGGLEQYF
TRBV6-5	.	.	TRBJ1-1	TGTGCCAGCAAGGAGATGAACACTGAAGCTTTCTTT	CASKEMNTEAFF
TRBV2	.	.	TRBJ1-4	TGTGCCAGCAGTGGGGTAGGAGAAAAACTGTTTTTT	CASSGVGEKLFF
TRBV18	.	.	TRBJ1-3	TGTGCCAGCTCACCAGTTTTGAGAGGACAGCACTCTGGAAACACCATATATTTT	CASSPVLRGQHSGNTIYF
TRBV6-5	TRBD2	.	TRBJ2-7	TGTGCCAGCAGCAGACTAGCGGGAGATTCATCCGAGCAGTACTTC	CASSRLAGDSSEQYF
TRBV5-6	.	.	TRBJ2-3	TGTGCCAGCAGCCCGGGAAGGGTCACAGATACGCAGTATTTT	CASSPGRVTDTQYF
TRBV4-1	.	.	TRBJ1-1	TGCGCCAGCAGCCAGTACAAGGGGAACACTGAAGCTTTCTTT	CASSQYKGNTEAFF
TRBV5-8	TRBD1	.	TRBJ1-1	TGTGCCAGCAGCCCACTGACAGGGTTCTCTGAAGCTTTCTTT	CASSPLTGFSEAFF
TRBV27	TRBD1	.	TRBJ1-5	TGTGCCAGCAGCGCGTCAGGGGGCGGTCAGCCCCAGCATTTT	CASSASGGGQPQHF